This TCR beta chain was identified in a study of T-cell memory formation after mild COVID-19. Overall study context: Largely, the TCR clusters proved donor specific. Study results and caveats: Clones that contracted from day 15 to 85 were balanced CD4/CD8, while later expanders leaned CD4+. Some clones that responded were present in memory (sampled pre-infection), which suggests cross-reactive memory joined. CD4+ clones that contracted lay mainly in CM and EM; CD8+ ones lay in EMRA.

Turning to this clonotype: Its antigen is as yet unknown.

TCRdb re-analysed the 5' RACE reads in MiXCR, keeping a single row per CDR3 protein. Of a few hundred thousand distinct CDR3 sequences listed, around 28% were seen once; the top ten hold roughly 12%. CDR1 is SGHTA, CDR2 FQGTGA, per germline. The CDR3 runs to 16 residues. V shed 2 bases and J 9 bases; nucleotides not matched to a gene: 8. Source material: PBMCs or a T cell subset sorted from them (not recorded which). The chain is built from TRBV7-3 and TRBJ1-6, with 9 bases matching TRBD1. This clonotype was obtained from an adult woman who had mild COVID-19 (a few samples of this study predate the infection). Cell type and time point are not known. The chain's CDR3 is CASSLGGTGISSPLHF. Here the CDR3 DNA reads TGTGCCAGCAGCTTAGGGGGGACAGGGATCTCTTCACCCCTCCACTTT. Supplemented by reference TRBV7-3 and TRBJ1-6, the full variable domain reads GAGVSQTPSNKVTEKGKYVELRCDPISGHTALYWYRQSLGQGPEFLIYFQGTGAADDSGLPNDRFFAVRPEGSVSTLKIQRTERGDSAVYLCASSLGGTGISSPLHFGNGTRLTVT.